What follows are 10 T cell receptor beta chains derived from one specimen sequenced in a study of blood T cell repertoires in COVID-19. Measured with immunoSEQ multiplex PCR; TCRdb has only the in-frame clones, and not every one. The table lists about 53,000 clones, about 86% of them singletons. The sequenced material came from peripheral blood. These receptors were obtained from a man in his fifties with acute or convalescent COVID-19.

The rearrangement uses TRBV21-1 and TRBJ1-3. TRBV21-1 is assigned pseudogene status. This CDR3 region has 14 residues. CDR3 DNA sequence: TGTGCCAGCAGCAAGGAGAGCTCTGGAAACACCATATATTTT. It encodes CASSKESSGNTIYF.

V usage is TRBV5-4 and J usage is TRBJ2-1, with D unresolved. The CDR3 is 12 amino acids. V lost 3 bases to trimming and J lost 11 bases, with 12 bases between them. Germline V gene data show CDR1 as SGHNT and CDR2 as YYREEE (reference sequence). The CDR3 loop is CASSSGTPKQFF. The CDR3 nucleotides read TGTGCCAGCAGCTCCGGTACCCCAAAGCAGTTCTTC.

In regard to this clone: One end of the junction varies from germline; a read error may be responsible. This chain connects TRBV11-3 to TRBJ2-1, with no clear D. This CDR3 spans 13 amino acids. Germline V gene data show CDR1 as SGHNT and CDR2 as YENEEA. The CDR3 here is CASSLVSSNEQFF. The CDR3 DNA sequence: TGTGCCAGCAGCTTAGTTTCCTCCAATGAGCAGTTCTTC.

The rearrangement joins TRBV5-1 to TRBJ2-2; 7 bases line up with TRBD2. V shed 2 bases and J 4 bases; nucleotides not matched to a gene: 2. The V gene's germline CDR1 is SGHRS and CDR2 YFSETQ. This CDR3 is 14 amino acids long. CDR3 sequence: CASSLSGGTGELFF. Written as DNA, the CDR3 is TGCGCCAGCAGCTTATCGGGAGGCACCGGGGAGCTGTTTTTT.

The chain has TRBV6-5 and TRBJ1-5; D may be TRBD1 (6 bases). Trimming took 5 bases from V and 7 from J, leaving 12 bases between them. From germline, CDR1 is MNHEY and CDR2 SVGAGI. This CDR3 region has 13 residues. The CDR3 DNA is TGTGCCAGCAGTCCCATCGGACAGCAGCCCCAGCATTTT. This codes for CASSPIGQQPQHF.

The V and J genes are TRBV7-9 and TRBJ2-5; 7 bases are a match to TRBD1. The ends lost 5 bases at V and 0 bases at J; junction bases unmatched: 9. The CDR3 has 16 residues. The germline V gene has CDR1 SEHNR and CDR2 FQNEAQ (reference sequence). The CDR3 sequence: CASSLGQASYQETQYF. The CDR3 DNA reads as TGTGCCAGCAGCCTCGGACAGGCTTCGTACCAAGAGACCCAGTACTTC. Combining the CDR3 with reference TRBV7-9 and TRBJ2-5 gives the whole variable domain DTGVSQNPRHKITKRGQNVTFRCDPISEHNRLYWYRQTLGQGPEFLTYFQNEAQLEKSRLLSDRFSAERPKGSFSTLEIQRTEQGDSAMYLCASSLGQASYQETQYFGPGTRLLVL.

This chain connects TRBV28 to TRBJ1-1; D not resolved. Trimming took off 2 bases at V and 9 bases at J, with 10 bases between the two ends. The CDR3 is 12 residues long. Germline loops: CDR1 MDHEN, CDR2 SYDVKM. CDR3 nucleotides: TGTGCCAGCAGTTTACTAGCTGAGCAAGCTTTCTTT. Its translation is CASSLLAEQAFF.

The chain couples TRBV28 to TRBJ1-5, with a weak D call TRBD1 (6 bases). The ends were cut back, 7 bases at V and 6 bases at J, with 19 bases in the middle. The CDR3 totals 15 residues. The germline gives CDR1 MDHEN, CDR2 SYDVKM. For the CDR3, the DNA is TGTGCCAGCAACCGTCCGGGGGGCTTGGTTCAGCCCCAGCATTTT. Residues: CASNRPGGLVQPQHF.

This clone was picked up a small number of times. The chain has TRBV19 and TRBJ1-5, with 10 bases that match TRBD1. The CDR3 consists of 20 residues. CDR1 and CDR2 (germline): LNHDA, SQIVND (reference sequence). After removal of 6 bases from V and 2 bases from J, the junction contained 19 bases not matched to a gene. CDR3 region: CASSRPQGQGLAWGNQPQHF. The CDR3 bases are TGTGCCAGTAGCCGTCCTCAGGGACAGGGGTTGGCGTGGGGCAATCAGCCCCAGCATTTT.

V and J are TRBV6-5 and TRBJ1-6; D is perhaps TRBD1 (5 bases). The length of the CDR3 is 14 residues. CDR1 and CDR2 from the germline V gene are MNHEY and SVGAGI. With 6 bases removed from V and 6 bases from J, the gap between germline ends came to 12 bases. The CDR3 DNA follows: TGTGCCAGCAGGGGGACGGGGGGTAATTCACCCCTCCACTTT. Its protein product is CASRGTGGNSPLHF.